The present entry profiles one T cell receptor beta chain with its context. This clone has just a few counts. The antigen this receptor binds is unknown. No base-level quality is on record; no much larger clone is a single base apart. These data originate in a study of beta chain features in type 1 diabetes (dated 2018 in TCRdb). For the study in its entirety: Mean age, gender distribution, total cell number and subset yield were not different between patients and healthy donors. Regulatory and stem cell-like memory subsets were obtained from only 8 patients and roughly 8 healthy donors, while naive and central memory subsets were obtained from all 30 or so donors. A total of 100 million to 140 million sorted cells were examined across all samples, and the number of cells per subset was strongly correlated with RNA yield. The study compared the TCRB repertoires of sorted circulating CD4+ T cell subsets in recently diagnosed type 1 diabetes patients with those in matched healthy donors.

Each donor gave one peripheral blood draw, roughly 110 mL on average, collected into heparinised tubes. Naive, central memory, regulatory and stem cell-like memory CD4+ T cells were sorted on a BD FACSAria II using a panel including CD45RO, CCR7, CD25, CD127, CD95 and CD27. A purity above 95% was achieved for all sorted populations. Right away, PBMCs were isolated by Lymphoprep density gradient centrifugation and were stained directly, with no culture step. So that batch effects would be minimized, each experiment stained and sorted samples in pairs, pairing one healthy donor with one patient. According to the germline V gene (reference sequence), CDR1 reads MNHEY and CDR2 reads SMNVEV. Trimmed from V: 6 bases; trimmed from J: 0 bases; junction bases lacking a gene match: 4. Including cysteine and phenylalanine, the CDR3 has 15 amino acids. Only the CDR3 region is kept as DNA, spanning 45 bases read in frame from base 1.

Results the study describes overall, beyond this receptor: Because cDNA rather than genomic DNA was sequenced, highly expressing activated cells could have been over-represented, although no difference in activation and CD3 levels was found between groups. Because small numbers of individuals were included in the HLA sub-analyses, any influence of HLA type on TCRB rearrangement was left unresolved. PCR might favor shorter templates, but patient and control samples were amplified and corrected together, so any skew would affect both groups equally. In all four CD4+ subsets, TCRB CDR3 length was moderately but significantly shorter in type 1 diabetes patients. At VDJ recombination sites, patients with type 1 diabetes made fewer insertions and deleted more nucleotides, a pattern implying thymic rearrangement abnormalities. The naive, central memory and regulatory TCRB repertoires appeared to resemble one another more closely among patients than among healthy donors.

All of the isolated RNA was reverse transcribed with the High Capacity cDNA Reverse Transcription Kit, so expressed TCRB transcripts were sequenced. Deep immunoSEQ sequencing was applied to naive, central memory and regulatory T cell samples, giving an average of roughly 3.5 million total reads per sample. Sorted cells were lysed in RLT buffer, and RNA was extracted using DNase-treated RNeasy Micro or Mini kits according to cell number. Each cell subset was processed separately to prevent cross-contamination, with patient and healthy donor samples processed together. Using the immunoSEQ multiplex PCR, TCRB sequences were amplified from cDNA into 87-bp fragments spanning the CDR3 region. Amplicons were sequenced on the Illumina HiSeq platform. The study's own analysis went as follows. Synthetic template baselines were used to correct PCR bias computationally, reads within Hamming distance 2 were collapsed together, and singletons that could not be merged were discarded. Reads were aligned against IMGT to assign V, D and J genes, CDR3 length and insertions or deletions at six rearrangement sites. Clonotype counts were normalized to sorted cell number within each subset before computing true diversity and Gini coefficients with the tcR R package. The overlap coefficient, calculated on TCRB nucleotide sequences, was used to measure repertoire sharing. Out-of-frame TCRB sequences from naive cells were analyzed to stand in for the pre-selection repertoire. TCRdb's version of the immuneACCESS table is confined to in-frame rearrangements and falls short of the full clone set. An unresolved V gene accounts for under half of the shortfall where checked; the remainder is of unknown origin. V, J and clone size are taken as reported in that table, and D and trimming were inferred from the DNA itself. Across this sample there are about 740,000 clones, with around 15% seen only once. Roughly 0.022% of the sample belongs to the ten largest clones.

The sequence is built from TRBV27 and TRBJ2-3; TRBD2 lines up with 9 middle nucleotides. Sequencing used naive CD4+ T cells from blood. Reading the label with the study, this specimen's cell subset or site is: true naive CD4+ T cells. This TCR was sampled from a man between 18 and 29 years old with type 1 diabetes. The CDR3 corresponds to CASSPSGASTDTQYF. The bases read TGTGCCAGCAGCCCTAGCGGGGCAAGCACAGATACGCAGTATTTT.